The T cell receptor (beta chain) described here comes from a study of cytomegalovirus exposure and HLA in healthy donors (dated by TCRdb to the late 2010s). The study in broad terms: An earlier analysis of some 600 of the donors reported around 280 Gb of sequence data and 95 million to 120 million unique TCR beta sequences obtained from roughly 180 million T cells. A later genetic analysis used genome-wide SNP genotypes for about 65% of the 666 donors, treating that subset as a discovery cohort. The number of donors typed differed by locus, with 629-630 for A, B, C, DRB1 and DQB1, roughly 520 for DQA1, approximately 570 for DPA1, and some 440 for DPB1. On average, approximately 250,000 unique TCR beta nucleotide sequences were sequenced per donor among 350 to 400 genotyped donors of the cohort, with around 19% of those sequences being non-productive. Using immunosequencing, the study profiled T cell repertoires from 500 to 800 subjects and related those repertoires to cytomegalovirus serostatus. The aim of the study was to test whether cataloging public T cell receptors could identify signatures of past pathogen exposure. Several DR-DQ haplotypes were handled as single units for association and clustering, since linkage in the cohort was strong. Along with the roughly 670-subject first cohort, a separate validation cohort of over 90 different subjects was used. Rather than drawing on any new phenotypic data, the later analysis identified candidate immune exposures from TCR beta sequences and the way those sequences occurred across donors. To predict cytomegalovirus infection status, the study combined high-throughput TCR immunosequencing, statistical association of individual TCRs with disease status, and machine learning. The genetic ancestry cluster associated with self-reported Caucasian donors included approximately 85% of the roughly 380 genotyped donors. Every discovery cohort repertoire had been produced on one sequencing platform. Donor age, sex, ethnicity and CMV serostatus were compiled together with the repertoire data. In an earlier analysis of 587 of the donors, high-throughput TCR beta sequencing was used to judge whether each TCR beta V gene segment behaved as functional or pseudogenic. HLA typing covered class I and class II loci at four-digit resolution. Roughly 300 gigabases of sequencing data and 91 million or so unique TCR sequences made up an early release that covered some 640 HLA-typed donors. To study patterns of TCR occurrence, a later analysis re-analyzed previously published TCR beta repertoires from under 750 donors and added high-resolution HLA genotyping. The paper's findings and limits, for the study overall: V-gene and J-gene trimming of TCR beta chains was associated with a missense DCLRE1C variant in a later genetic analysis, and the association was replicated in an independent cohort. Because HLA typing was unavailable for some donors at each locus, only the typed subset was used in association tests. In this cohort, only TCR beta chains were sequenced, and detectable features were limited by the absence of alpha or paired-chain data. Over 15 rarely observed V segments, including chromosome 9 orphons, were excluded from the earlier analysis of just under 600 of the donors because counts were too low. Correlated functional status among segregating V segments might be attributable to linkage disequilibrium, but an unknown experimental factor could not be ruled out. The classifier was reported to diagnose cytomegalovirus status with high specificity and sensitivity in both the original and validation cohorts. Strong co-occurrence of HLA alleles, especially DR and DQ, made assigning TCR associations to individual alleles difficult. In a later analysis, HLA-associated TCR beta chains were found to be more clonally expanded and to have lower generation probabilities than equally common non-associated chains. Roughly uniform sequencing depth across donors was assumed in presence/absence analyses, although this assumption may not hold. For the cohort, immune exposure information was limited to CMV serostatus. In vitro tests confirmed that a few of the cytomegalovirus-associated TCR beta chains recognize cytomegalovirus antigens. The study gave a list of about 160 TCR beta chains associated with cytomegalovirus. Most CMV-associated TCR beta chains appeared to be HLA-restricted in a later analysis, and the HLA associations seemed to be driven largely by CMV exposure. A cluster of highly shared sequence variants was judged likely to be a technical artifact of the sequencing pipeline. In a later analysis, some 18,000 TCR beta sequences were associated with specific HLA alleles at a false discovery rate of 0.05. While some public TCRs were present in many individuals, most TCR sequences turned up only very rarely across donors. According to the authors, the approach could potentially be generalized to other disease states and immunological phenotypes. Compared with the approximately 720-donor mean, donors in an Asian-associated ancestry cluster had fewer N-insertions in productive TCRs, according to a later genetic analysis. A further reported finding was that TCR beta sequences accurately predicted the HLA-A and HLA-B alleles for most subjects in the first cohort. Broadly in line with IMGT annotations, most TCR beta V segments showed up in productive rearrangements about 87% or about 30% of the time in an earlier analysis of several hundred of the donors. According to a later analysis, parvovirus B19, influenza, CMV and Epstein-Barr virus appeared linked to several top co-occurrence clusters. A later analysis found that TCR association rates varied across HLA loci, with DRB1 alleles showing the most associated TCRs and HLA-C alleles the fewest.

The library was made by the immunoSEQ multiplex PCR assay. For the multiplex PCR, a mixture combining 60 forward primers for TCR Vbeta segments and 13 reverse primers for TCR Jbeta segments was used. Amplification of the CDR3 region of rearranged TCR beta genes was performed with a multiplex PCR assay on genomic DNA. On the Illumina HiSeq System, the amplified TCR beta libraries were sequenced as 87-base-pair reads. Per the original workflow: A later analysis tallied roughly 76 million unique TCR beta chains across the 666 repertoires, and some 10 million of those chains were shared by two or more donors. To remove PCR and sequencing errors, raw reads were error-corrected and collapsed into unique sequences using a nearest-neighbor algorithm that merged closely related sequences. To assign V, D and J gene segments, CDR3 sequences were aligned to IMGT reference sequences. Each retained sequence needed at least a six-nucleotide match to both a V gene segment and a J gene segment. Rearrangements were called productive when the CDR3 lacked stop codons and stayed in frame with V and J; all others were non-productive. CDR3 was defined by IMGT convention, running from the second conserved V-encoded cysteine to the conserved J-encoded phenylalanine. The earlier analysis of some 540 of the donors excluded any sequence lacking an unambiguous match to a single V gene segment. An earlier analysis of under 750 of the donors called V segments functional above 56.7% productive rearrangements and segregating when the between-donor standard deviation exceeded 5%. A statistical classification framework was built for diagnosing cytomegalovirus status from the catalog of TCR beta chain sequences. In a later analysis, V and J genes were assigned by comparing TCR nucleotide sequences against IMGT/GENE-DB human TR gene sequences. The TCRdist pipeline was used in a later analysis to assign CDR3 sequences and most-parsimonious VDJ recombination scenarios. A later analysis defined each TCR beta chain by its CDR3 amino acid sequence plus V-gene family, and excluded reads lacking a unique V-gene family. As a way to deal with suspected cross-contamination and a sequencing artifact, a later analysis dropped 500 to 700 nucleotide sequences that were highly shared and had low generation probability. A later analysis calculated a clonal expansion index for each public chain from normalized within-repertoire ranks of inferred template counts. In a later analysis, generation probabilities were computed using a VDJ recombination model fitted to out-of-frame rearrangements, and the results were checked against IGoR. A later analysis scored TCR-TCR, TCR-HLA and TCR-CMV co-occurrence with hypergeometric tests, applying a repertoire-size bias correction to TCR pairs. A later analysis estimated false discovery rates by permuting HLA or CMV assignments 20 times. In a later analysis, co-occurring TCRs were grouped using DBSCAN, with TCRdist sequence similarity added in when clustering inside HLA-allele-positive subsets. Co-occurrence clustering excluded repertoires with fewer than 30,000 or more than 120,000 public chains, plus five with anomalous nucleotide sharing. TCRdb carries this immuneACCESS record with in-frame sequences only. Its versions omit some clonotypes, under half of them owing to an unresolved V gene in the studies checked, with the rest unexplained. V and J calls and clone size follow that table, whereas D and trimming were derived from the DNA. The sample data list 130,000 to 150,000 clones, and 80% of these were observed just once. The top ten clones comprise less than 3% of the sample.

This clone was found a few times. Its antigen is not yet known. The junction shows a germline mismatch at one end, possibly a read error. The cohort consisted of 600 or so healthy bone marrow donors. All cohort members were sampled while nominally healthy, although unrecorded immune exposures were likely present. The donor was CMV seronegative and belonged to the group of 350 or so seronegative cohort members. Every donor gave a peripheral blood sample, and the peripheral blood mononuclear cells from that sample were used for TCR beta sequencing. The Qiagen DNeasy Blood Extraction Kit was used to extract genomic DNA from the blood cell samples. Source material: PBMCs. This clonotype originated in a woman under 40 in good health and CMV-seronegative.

The CDR3 protein sequence reads: CASSLSAPRNSEAFF. The base sequence is TGTGCCAGCAGCTTATCGGCTCCTAGGAACTCTGAAGCTTTCTTT. The V and J genes are TRBV7-2 and TRBJ1-1, with the D segment identity uncertain. Looking up the germline V gene yields CDR1 SGHTA and CDR2 FQGNSA. From the cysteine up to the phenylalanine, the CDR3 has a length of 15 residues. Only the CDR3 DNA is retained, 45 bases long and in frame from the first base.